This T cell receptor beta chain was retrieved from a study of CD4 and CD8 cells across lung adenocarcinoma regions. The CDR3 is 16 amino acids. With 1 base clipped from V and 3 bases from J, the junction kept 6 bases outside the gene matches. Germline CDR1 MNHNS, CDR2 SASEGT. TCRdb re-analysed the PCR reads in MiXCR, keeping a single row per CDR3 protein. In the table there are around 19,000 distinct CDR3 sequences, under 70% of which are singletons. The clonotype originates from a female donor with lung adenocarcinoma. The CD4 and CD8 labels of this study may be unreliable. Sequencing was performed on CD8+ T cells from the center of a lung tumor. The chain is built from TRBV6-1 and TRBJ2-5; TRBD2 agrees at 9 bases. DNA of the CDR3: TGTGCCAGCAGTGAAGGGGGCGGGAGGGCCGAAGAGACCCAGTACTTC. It yields the protein CASSEGGGRAEETQYF.